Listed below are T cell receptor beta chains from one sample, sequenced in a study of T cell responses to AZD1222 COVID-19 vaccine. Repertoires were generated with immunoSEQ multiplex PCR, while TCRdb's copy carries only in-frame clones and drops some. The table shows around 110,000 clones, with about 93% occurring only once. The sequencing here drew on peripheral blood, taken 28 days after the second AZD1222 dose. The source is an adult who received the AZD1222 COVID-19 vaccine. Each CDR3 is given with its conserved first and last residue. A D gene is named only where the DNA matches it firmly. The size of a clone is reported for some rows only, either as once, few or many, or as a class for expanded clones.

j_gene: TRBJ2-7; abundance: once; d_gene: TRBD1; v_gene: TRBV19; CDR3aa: CASHSTGTGQNEQYF; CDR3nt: TGTGCCAGCCACTCAACCGGGACAGGGCAGAACGAGCAGTACTTC
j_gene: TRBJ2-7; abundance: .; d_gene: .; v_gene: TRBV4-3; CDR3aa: CASSKTGFSYEQYF; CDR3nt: TGCGCCAGCAGCAAGACAGGATTCTCCTACGAGCAGTACTTC
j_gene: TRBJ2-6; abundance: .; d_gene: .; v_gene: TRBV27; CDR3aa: CASSPQGFGANVLTF; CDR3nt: TGTGCCAGCAGTCCGCAGGGGTTTGGGGCCAACGTCCTGACTTTC
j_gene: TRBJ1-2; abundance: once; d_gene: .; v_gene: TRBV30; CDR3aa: CAWSVHGAQSYTF; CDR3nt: TGTGCCTGGAGTGTACATGGGGCCCAAAGCTACACCTTC
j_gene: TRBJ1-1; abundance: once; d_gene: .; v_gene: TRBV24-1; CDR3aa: CATRGMNTEAFF; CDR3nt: TGTGCCACCAGGGGCATGAACACTGAAGCTTTCTTT
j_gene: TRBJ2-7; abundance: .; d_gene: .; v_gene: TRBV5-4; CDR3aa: CASSLGRGPGYEQYF; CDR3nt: TGTGCCAGCAGCTTGGGAAGGGGCCCCGGTTACGAGCAGTACTTC
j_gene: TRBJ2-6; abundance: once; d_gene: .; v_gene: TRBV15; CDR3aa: CATSRSTSGANVLTF; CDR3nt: TGTGCCACCAGCAGATCAACCTCTGGGGCCAACGTCCTGACTTTC
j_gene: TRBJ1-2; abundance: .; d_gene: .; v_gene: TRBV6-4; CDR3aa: CASSLTGTAGYTF; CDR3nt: TGTGCCAGCAGCCTAACAGGGACCGCTGGCTACACCTTC
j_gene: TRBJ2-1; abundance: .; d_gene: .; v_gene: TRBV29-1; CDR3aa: CSVEDIGEQFF; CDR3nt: TGCAGCGTTGAAGATATTGGTGAGCAGTTCTTC
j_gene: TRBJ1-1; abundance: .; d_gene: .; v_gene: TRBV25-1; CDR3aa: CASSELTGLAFF; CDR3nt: TGTGCCAGCAGTGAACTCACTGGGTTAGCTTTCTTT
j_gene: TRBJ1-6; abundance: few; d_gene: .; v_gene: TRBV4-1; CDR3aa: CASSQETGNSPLHF; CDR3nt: TGCGCCAGCAGCCAGGAGACAGGCAATTCACCCCTCCACTTT
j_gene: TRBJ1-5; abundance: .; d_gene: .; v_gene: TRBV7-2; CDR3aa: CASSLGLGNNQPQHF; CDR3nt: TGTGCCAGCAGCTTAGGCCTAGGAAACAATCAGCCCCAGCATTTT
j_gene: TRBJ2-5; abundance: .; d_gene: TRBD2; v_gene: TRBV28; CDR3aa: CASSSAPAGGPETQYF; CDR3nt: TGTGCCAGCAGTTCCGCACCGGCGGGGGGGCCGGAGACCCAGTACTTC
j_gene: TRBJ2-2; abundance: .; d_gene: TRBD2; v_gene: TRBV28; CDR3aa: CASSFRLAGGTNTGELFF; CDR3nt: TGTGCCAGCAGTTTCCGACTAGCGGGGGGGACGAACACCGGGGAGCTGTTTTTT
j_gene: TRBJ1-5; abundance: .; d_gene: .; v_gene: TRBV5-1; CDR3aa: CASSLGGGEGEPQHF; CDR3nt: TGCGCCAGCAGCTTGGGAGGGGGAGAGGGCGAGCCCCAGCATTTT
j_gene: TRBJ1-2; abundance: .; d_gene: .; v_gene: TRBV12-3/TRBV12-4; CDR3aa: CASSPVWAGYTF; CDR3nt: TGTGCCAGCAGTCCGGTTTGGGCGGGCTACACCTTC
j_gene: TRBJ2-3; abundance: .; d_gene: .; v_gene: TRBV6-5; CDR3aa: CASSWFSDGTDTQYF; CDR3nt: TGTGCCAGCAGTTGGTTTTCGGACGGCACAGATACGCAGTATTTT
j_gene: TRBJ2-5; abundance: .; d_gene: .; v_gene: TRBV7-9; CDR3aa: CASSLVSGGLQETQYF; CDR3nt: TGTGCCAGCAGCTTAGTATCCGGGGGCCTCCAAGAGACCCAGTACTTC
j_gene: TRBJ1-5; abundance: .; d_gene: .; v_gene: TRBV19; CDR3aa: CASSIGGQNNQPQHF; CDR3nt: TGTGCCAGTAGTATTGGAGGACAAAACAATCAGCCCCAGCATTTT
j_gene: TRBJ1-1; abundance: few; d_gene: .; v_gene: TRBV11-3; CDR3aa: CASSSGRTEAFF; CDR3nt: TGTGCCAGCAGCTCGGGACGCACTGAAGCTTTCTTT
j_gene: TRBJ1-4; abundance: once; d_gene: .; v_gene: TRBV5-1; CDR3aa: CATSVKGGSEKLFF; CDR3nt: TGCGCCACCTCCGTGAAGGGGGGAAGTGAAAAACTGTTTTTT
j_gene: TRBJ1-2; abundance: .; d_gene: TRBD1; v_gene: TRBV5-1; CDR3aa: CASSRKPDRPANYGYTF; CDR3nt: TGCGCCAGCAGCCGGAAACCGGACAGGCCAGCTAACTATGGCTACACCTTC
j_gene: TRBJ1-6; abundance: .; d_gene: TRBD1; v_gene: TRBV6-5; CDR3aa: CASSYNRGQDSPLHF; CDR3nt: TGTGCCAGCAGTTATAACAGGGGGCAGGATTCACCCCTCCACTTT
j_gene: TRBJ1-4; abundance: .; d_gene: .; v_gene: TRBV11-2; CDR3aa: CASSPNRGVTEKLFF; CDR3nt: TGTGCCAGCAGCCCAAACAGAGGAGTAACGGAAAAACTGTTTTTT
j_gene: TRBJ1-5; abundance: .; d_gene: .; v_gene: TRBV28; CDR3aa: CASTTGNQPQHF; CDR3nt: TGTGCCAGCACAACAGGGAATCAGCCCCAGCATTTT
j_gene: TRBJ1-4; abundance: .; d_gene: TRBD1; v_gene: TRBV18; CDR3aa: CASSPQGAKEKLFF; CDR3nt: TGTGCCAGCTCACCTCAGGGGGCCAAAGAAAAACTGTTTTTT
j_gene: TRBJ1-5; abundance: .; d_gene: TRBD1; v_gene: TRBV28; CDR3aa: CASSATPGTANQPQHF; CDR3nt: TGTGCCAGCAGTGCCACCCCCGGGACAGCGAATCAGCCCCAGCATTTT
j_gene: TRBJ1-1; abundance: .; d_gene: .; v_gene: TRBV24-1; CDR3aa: CATSDTREGRTEAFF; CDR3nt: TGTGCCACCAGTGATACTAGGGAGGGGAGAACTGAAGCTTTCTTT
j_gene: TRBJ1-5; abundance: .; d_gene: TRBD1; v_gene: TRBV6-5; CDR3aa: CASSSDRELNQPQHF; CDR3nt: TGTGCCAGCAGTTCGGACAGGGAACTCAATCAGCCCCAGCATTTT
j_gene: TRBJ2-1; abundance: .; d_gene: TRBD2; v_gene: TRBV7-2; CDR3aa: CASSLDTSGMGNEQFF; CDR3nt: TGTGCCAGCAGCTTAGATACTAGCGGGATGGGCAATGAGCAGTTCTTC
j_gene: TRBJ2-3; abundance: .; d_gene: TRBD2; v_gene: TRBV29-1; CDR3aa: CSVGLAEGGDTQYF; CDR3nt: TGCAGCGTTGGACTAGCGGAGGGGGGAGATACGCAGTATTTT
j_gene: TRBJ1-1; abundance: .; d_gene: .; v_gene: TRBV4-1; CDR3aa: CASSQGQLNTEAFF; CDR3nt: TGCGCCAGCAGCCAAGGACAACTGAACACTGAAGCTTTCTTT
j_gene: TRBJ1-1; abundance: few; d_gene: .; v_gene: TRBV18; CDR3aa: CASSPGGGFTEAFF; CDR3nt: TGTGCCAGCTCACCAGGGGGCGGCTTTACTGAAGCTTTCTTT